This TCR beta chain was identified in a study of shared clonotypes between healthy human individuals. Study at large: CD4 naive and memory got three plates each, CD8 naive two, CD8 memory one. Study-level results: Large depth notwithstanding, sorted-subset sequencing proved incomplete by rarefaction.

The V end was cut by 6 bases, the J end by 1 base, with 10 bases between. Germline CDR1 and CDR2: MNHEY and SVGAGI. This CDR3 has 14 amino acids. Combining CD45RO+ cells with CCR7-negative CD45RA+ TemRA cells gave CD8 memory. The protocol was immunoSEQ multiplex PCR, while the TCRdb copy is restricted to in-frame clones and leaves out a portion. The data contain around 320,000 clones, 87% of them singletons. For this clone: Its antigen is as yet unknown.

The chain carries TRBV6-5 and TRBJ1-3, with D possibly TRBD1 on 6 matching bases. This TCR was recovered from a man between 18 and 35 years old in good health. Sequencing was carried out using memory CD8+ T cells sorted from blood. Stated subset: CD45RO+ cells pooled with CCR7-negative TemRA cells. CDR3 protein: CASRIGTSGNTIYF. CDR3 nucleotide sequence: TGTGCCAGCAGGATCGGGACATCTGGAAACACCATATATTTT.